The rows below give T cell receptor beta chains drawn from one sample of a study of human CD4 T cells and Enterobacteriaceae. Assay used: immunoSEQ multiplex PCR; TCRdb lists only in-frame clones, some missing. The sample consists of about 25,000 clones, more than 80% of them appearing once. The sequencing sample was made of memory CD4+ T cells from blood. Receptors were obtained from a human donor in good health. The CDR3 runs from the conserved cysteine through the conserved F or W. A D gene is named only where the DNA matches it firmly. A row's size may be missing; if present it is once, few, many or a size class.

. TRBJ2-5 TRBD2 TRBV11-2 CASSLAGQGGLVETQYF TGTGCCAGCAGCTTAGCGGGGCAGGGAGGGTTGGTGGAGACCCAGTACTTC
. TRBJ2-1 . TRBV27 CASSTSPGPYNEQFF TGTGCCAGCAGTACCTCACCGGGACCTTACAATGAGCAGTTCTTC
. TRBJ1-4 TRBD1 TRBV5-1 CASSFTGTGGEKLFF TGCGCCAGCAGCTTTACCGGGACAGGGGGTGAAAAACTGTTTTTT
. TRBJ2-7 TRBD1 TRBV6-1 CASRTSGTGSYEQYF TGTGCCAGCAGAACCTCCGGGACAGGGTCCTACGAGCAGTACTTC
. TRBJ2-4 . TRBV19 CASSLKRKNIQYF TGTGCCAGTAGTCTGAAACGGAAAAACATTCAGTACTTC
. TRBJ2-5 . TRBV30 CAWSEYGVIQYF TGTGCCTGGAGTGAATACGGGGTTATCCAGTACTTC
once TRBJ2-2 . TRBV21-1 CASSKASRADQQSGELFF TGTGCCAGCAGCAAAGCCTCTAGGGCGGACCAACAGTCAGGGGAGCTGTTTTTT
. TRBJ2-4 TRBD1 TRBV6-1 CASSEAPRTGTAKNIQYF TGTGCCAGCAGTGAAGCACCTCGGACAGGAACAGCCAAAAACATTCAGTACTTC
. TRBJ1-5 TRBD1 TRBV2 CASTRQGFAQPQHF TGTGCCAGCACCCGACAGGGGTTTGCACAGCCCCAGCATTTT
. TRBJ2-2 . TRBV7-9 CASSLALPDQGIVTGELFF TGTGCCAGCAGCTTAGCGCTGCCGGACCAGGGCATTGTCACCGGGGAGCTGTTTTTT
once TRBJ2-7 . TRBV7-2 CASSASIAGEQYF TGTGCCAGCAGCGCTTCGATCGCGGGCGAGCAGTACTTC
once TRBJ2-5 . TRBV30 CAWTLQETQYF TGTGCCTGGACCTTACAAGAGACCCAGTACTTC
. TRBJ2-4 . TRBV6-1 CASRGGVAKNIQYF TGTGCCAGCAGGGGCGGTGTAGCCAAAAACATTCAGTACTTC
. TRBJ2-7 TRBD2 TRBV5-1 CASSLALAGGAYEQYF TGCGCCAGCAGCTTGGCCCTGGCGGGGGGGGCCTACGAGCAGTACTTC
once TRBJ2-7 . TRBV5-4 CASSLGTASTYEQYF TGTGCCAGCAGCTTGGGAACCGCCTCCACCTACGAGCAGTACTTC
few TRBJ1-2 . TRBV19 CASVGNWAYGYTF TGTGCCAGTGTTGGGAATTGGGCCTATGGCTACACCTTC
. TRBJ2-5 TRBD2 TRBV10-1 CASSVGSGSPETQYF TGCGCCAGCAGTGTTGGTAGCGGGTCACCCGAGACCCAGTACTTC
few TRBJ1-2 . TRBV5-5 CASSLTHIPLYGYTF TGTGCCAGCAGCTTAACCCACATTCCCCTCTATGGCTACACCTTC
. TRBJ2-4 TRBD2 TRBV15 CATSGGLAGGGNIQYF TGTGCCACCAGCGGTGGACTAGCGGGAGGTGGTAACATTCAGTACTTC
few TRBJ2-7 . TRBV10-2 CASSELRGRHEQYF TGCGCCAGCAGTGAGCTCAGGGGTAGGCACGAGCAGTACTTC
. TRBJ1-5 TRBD1 TRBV10-2 CASRSRSQGRQNQPQHF TGCGCCAGCCGTTCCCGCTCACAGGGGAGGCAGAATCAGCCCCAGCATTTT
. TRBJ1-2 . TRBV7-2 CASTPPVIGYGYTF TGTGCCAGCACCCCACCTGTGATTGGCTATGGCTACACCTTC
. TRBJ2-7 . TRBV6-6 CASSYADLNQQYF TGTGCCAGCAGTTACGCGGATCTTAATCAGCAGTACTTC
few TRBJ1-4 TRBD1 TRBV5-5 CASSPSGQGLEKLFF TGTGCCAGCAGCCCAAGCGGACAGGGGCTTGAAAAACTGTTTTTT
. TRBJ2-7 . TRBV6-7 CASSVRDRLSYEQYF TGTGCCAGCAGTGTCCGGGACCGCCTCTCCTACGAGCAGTACTTC
. TRBJ2-6 . TRBV7-7 CASGPPGANVLTF TGTGCCAGCGGACCGCCTGGGGCCAACGTCCTGACTTTC
. TRBJ1-1 . TRBV6-1 CASSEARVNTEAFF TGTGCCAGCAGTGAAGCCAGGGTGAACACTGAAGCTTTCTTT
. TRBJ1-4 TRBD1 TRBV5-1 CASSSRTGEKLFF TGCGCCAGCAGCTCTCGGACAGGGGAAAAACTGTTTTTT
. TRBJ2-3 . TRBV5-4 CASSLDSYTQYF TGTGCCAGCAGCTTGGACAGTTATACGCAGTATTTT